Presented here are 2 T cell receptor beta chains from one specimen sequenced in a study of OX40 agonist ivuxolimab in advanced cancers. Profiled with immunoSEQ multiplex PCR; TCRdb holds only in-frame clones, not every one. Among tens of thousands of clones listed, 86% were seen once. This specimen consisted of CD4+ or CD8+ T cells sorted from blood, obtained in a trial of the OX40 agonist ivuxolimab. Source of these receptors: an adult with an advanced solid tumor such as melanoma, head and neck, liver or kidney cancer.

This clone was counted only a few times. V and J are TRBV18 and TRBJ1-4, with D unresolved. The germline gives CDR1 KGHSH, CDR2 LQKENI. CDR3 size: 14 residues. Trimming removed 5 bases at V and 6 bases at J, with 13 bases between. The CDR3 spells CASSSGASDEKLFF. CDR3 DNA: TGTGCCAGCTCATCCGGTGCCTCTGATGAAAAACTGTTTTTT.

This chain connects TRBV5-1 to TRBJ2-5; 7 positions match TRBD2. The CDR3 is 15 amino acids. V shed 0 bases and J 3 bases; nucleotides not matched to a gene: 5. The germline gives CDR1 SGHRS, CDR2 YFSETQ. DNA for the CDR3: TGCGCCAGCAGCTTGGGTCTCGGGAGGAAAGAGACCCAGTACTTC. Translation gives CASSLGLGRKETQYF.